The clone carrying this T cell receptor (beta chain) was picked up a small number of times. Its antigen is still unknown. A sort by CD45RO/CCR7/CD25/CD127/CD95/CD27 yielded CD4+ naive, central memory, regulatory and stem cell-like memory cells. Germline V gene data show CDR1 as SNHLY and CDR2 as FYNNEI. This CDR3 is 12 amino acids long. Trimming stripped 7 bases from V and 6 bases from J, with 12 bases between. Sequencing targeted expressed TCRB transcripts, as all isolated RNA had been reverse transcribed. Sequencing used immunoSEQ multiplex PCR; TCRdb keeps in-frame clones, though not all of them. The sample holds approximately 360,000 clones, around 12% seen once. The data stem from a study of beta chain features in type 1 diabetes. Study-wide background: Summed over all samples, the examined sorted cells came to about 110 million.

Study findings and constraints: Lower insertion and higher deletion counts appeared at VDJ junctions in type 1 diabetes patients. Moderately but significantly shorter TCRB CDR3s were found in Type 1 diabetes patients in all four CD4+ subsets.

This TCR derives from a woman between 18 and 29 years old with type 1 diabetes. The rearrangement joins TRBV2 to TRBJ1-1; a weak D match, TRBD1 (6 bases). The sequencing input was naive CD4+ T cells from blood. The CDR3 sequence: CASNQDRAEAFF. The DNA for the CDR3 is TGTGCCAGCAACCAGGACAGAGCTGAAGCTTTCTTT.